The rows below give T cell receptor beta chains drawn from one sample of a study of cytomegalovirus exposure and HLA in healthy donors. Clones were sequenced by immunoSEQ multiplex PCR, and TCRdb holds only the in-frame ones, with some missing. The sample holds approximately 170,000 clones, roughly 80% seen once. Sequencing was done on a sample of PBMCs. Every receptor here comes from a female donor in good health and CMV-seronegative. Each CDR3 is given without its conserved first and last residue. The D gene is left open where the match is weak.

d_call: TRBD1
j_call: TRBJ1-5
v_call: TRBV6-6
cdr3_aa: ASSPQGAGQPQH

d_call: -
j_call: TRBJ2-3
v_call: TRBV5-1
cdr3_aa: ASSLEGGGADTQY

d_call: TRBD2
j_call: TRBJ2-7
v_call: TRBV5-8
cdr3_aa: ASSPGLAGDGQY

d_call: TRBD2
j_call: TRBJ2-2
v_call: TRBV19
cdr3_aa: ASSGSSGPTGELF

d_call: TRBD1
j_call: TRBJ2-7
v_call: TRBV11-3
cdr3_aa: ASSLDRFSYEQY

d_call: -
j_call: TRBJ2-1
v_call: TRBV5-1
cdr3_aa: ASSVTRNEQF

d_call: TRBD2
j_call: TRBJ2-1
v_call: TRBV5-4
cdr3_aa: ASSWGLAGFSYNEQF

d_call: -
j_call: TRBJ1-1
v_call: TRBV5-4
cdr3_aa: ASSLERVDMNTEAF

d_call: TRBD1
j_call: TRBJ2-3
v_call: TRBV4-1
cdr3_aa: ASSEGQGSTDTQY

d_call: -
j_call: TRBJ2-1
v_call: TRBV19
cdr3_aa: ASSGQGGRNEQF

d_call: TRBD1
j_call: TRBJ1-4
v_call: TRBV6-5
cdr3_aa: ASSYSQGATNEKLF

d_call: -
j_call: TRBJ2-7
v_call: TRBV7-7
cdr3_aa: ASSLGLGGGYEQY

d_call: -
j_call: TRBJ2-7
v_call: TRBV7-6
cdr3_aa: ASSFRGGGQY

d_call: TRBD1
j_call: TRBJ2-7
v_call: TRBV10-3
cdr3_aa: AISGQGYYEQY

d_call: -
j_call: TRBJ1-5
v_call: TRBV6-6
cdr3_aa: ASSIQGVSNQPQH

d_call: TRBD2
j_call: TRBJ2-3
v_call: TRBV7-9
cdr3_aa: ASSLASGGTDTQY

d_call: TRBD1
j_call: TRBJ1-1
v_call: TRBV9
cdr3_aa: ASSVVPGQGEAF

d_call: -
j_call: TRBJ2-3
v_call: TRBV28
cdr3_aa: ASTYWSGITDTQY

d_call: TRBD1
j_call: TRBJ2-1
v_call: TRBV30
cdr3_aa: AWTHPGQGSYNEQF

d_call: TRBD2
j_call: TRBJ2-5
v_call: TRBV28
cdr3_aa: ASSSGLAGDQETQY

d_call: -
j_call: TRBJ1-3
v_call: TRBV7-8
cdr3_aa: ASSLGADSGNTIY

d_call: -
j_call: TRBJ1-1
v_call: TRBV30
cdr3_aa: AWSQGRTEAF

d_call: TRBD1
j_call: TRBJ2-3
v_call: TRBV2
cdr3_aa: ASSEGVARGTDTQY

d_call: -
j_call: TRBJ2-5
v_call: TRBV25-1
cdr3_aa: ASTGEGGYQETQY

d_call: -
j_call: TRBJ1-2
v_call: TRBV19
cdr3_aa: ASSIGMSFGYT

d_call: TRBD1
j_call: TRBJ1-4
v_call: TRBV29-1
cdr3_aa: SVRDRGKGEKLF

d_call: TRBD2
j_call: TRBJ2-7
v_call: TRBV6-5
cdr3_aa: ASSYFGTSKEQY

d_call: TRBD2
j_call: TRBJ2-5
v_call: TRBV29-1
cdr3_aa: SVGVAGGKETQY

d_call: TRBD2
j_call: TRBJ2-1
v_call: TRBV19
cdr3_aa: ASSIPTAGGPYEQF

d_call: TRBD1
j_call: TRBJ2-7
v_call: TRBV28
cdr3_aa: ASRISGQGFREQY

d_call: -
j_call: TRBJ2-7
v_call: TRBV5-1
cdr3_aa: ASRLNDYEQY

d_call: -
j_call: TRBJ2-3
v_call: TRBV28
cdr3_aa: ASSFYGGDTDTQY

d_call: TRBD2
j_call: TRBJ2-2
v_call: TRBV11-2
cdr3_aa: ASSLDSGGTGELF

d_call: -
j_call: TRBJ2-3
v_call: TRBV30
cdr3_aa: AWTVLLSTDTQY

d_call: TRBD2
j_call: TRBJ2-3
v_call: TRBV7-3
cdr3_aa: ASSQGTSGGVDTQY

d_call: TRBD1
j_call: TRBJ2-5
v_call: TRBV14
cdr3_aa: ASSQLTGTGFVRTQY

d_call: -
j_call: TRBJ2-1
v_call: TRBV7-2
cdr3_aa: ASSLDTSGPEQF

d_call: TRBD1
j_call: TRBJ1-4
v_call: TRBV6-5
cdr3_aa: ASSYIGTGEEKLF

d_call: TRBD2
j_call: TRBJ2-7
v_call: TRBV2
cdr3_aa: ASTKREAFYEQY

d_call: -
j_call: TRBJ1-5
v_call: TRBV2
cdr3_aa: ASSESLSGYGNQPQH